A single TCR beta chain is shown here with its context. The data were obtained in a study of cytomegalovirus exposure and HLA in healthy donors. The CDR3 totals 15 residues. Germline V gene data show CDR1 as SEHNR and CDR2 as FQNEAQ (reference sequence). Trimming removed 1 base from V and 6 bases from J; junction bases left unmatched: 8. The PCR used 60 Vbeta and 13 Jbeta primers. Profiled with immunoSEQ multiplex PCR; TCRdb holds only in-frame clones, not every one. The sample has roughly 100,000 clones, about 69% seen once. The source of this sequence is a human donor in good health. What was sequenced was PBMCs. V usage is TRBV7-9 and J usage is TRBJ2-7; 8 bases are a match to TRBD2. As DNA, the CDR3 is TGTGCCAGCAGCTTAGGGGAAAGCGGGAGCAGCGAGCAGTACTTC. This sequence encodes CASSLGESGSSEQYF.